These T cell receptor beta chains were read from a single sample in a study of CDR3 diversity in severe acne. TCRdb re-called the PCR reads through MiXCR, storing one row per CDR3 protein. The table has about 98,000 distinct CDR3 sequences, around 56% seen once; the top ten hold over 10%. The source material was blood. These receptors were obtained from a male donor with acne. The CDR3 runs from the conserved cysteine through the conserved F or W. Fields, in order: V gene, J gene, clone size, CDR3 length, D gene, CDR3 DNA, CDR3 protein. The D gene is left open where the match is weak. Only some rows state a clone size, as once, few, many or a class for expanded clones.

v_call: TRBV7-2; j_call: TRBJ2-2; clone_size: many; cdr3_length: 13; d_call: .; cdr3_nt: TGTGCCAGCAGCCCTCGAGAGGCCGGGGAGCTGTTTTTT; cdr3_aa: CASSPREAGELFF
v_call: TRBV11-1; j_call: TRBJ2-7; clone_size: .; cdr3_length: 14; d_call: TRBD1; cdr3_nt: TGTGCCAGCACCCCTGGGACAGGGATCTACGAGCAGTACTTC; cdr3_aa: CASTPGTGIYEQYF
v_call: TRBV10-2; j_call: TRBJ2-3; clone_size: medium-sized; cdr3_length: 14; d_call: .; cdr3_nt: TGCGCCAGCAGTGAGACTACCCCCACAGATACGCAGTATTTT; cdr3_aa: CASSETTPTDTQYF
v_call: TRBV24-1; j_call: TRBJ1-2; clone_size: few; cdr3_length: 15; d_call: TRBD1; cdr3_nt: TGTGCCACCAGTGACTCCGGGACAGGGGTGTATGGCTACACCTTC; cdr3_aa: CATSDSGTGVYGYTF
v_call: TRBV7-3; j_call: TRBJ1-6; clone_size: .; cdr3_length: 16; d_call: TRBD1; cdr3_nt: TGTGCCAGCAGTCCGGGGACAGGGGGCGGTAATTCACCCCTCCACTTT; cdr3_aa: CASSPGTGGGNSPLHF
v_call: TRBV5-1; j_call: TRBJ1-4; clone_size: .; cdr3_length: 16; d_call: TRBD1; cdr3_nt: TGCGCCAGCAGCTTGGAGCAGGGGGCAACTAATGAAAAACTGTTTTTT; cdr3_aa: CASSLEQGATNEKLFF
v_call: TRBV6-5; j_call: TRBJ2-7; clone_size: .; cdr3_length: 13; d_call: .; cdr3_nt: TGTGCCAGCAGTTCGGACAGCGCCTACGAGCAGTACTTC; cdr3_aa: CASSSDSAYEQYF
v_call: TRBV7-9; j_call: TRBJ2-7; clone_size: medium-sized; cdr3_length: 13; d_call: .; cdr3_nt: TGTGCCAGCAGCTTAGGTCCCCACTACGAGCAGTACTTC; cdr3_aa: CASSLGPHYEQYF
v_call: TRBV19; j_call: TRBJ2-3; clone_size: many; cdr3_length: 14; d_call: .; cdr3_nt: TGTGCCAGTCTCGCCCGTTCTGGCACAGATACGCAGTATTTT; cdr3_aa: CASLARSGTDTQYF
v_call: TRBV7-2; j_call: TRBJ1-4; clone_size: .; cdr3_length: 16; d_call: TRBD1; cdr3_nt: TGTGCCAGCAGCCGAGGACAGGTGACAACTAATGAAAAACTGTTTTTT; cdr3_aa: CASSRGQVTTNEKLFF
v_call: TRBV10-2; j_call: TRBJ2-1; clone_size: .; cdr3_length: 15; d_call: TRBD2; cdr3_nt: TGCGCCAGCAGGAAGACTAGCGGGTCTTACAATGAGCAGTTCTTC; cdr3_aa: CASRKTSGSYNEQFF
v_call: TRBV28; j_call: TRBJ2-2; clone_size: few; cdr3_length: 14; d_call: TRBD1; cdr3_nt: TGTGCCAGCGGGGGACAGGGGGCAACCGGGGAGCTGTTTTTT; cdr3_aa: CASGGQGATGELFF
v_call: TRBV20-1; j_call: TRBJ2-1; clone_size: .; cdr3_length: 16; d_call: .; cdr3_nt: TGCAGTGCTAGACCTAGTAGCGCGAAGGGCTACAATGAGCAGTTCTTC; cdr3_aa: CSARPSSAKGYNEQFF
v_call: TRBV28; j_call: TRBJ1-5; clone_size: few; cdr3_length: 15; d_call: TRBD1; cdr3_nt: TGTGCCAGCAGTTACCCCGGGACAGGGCTTCAGCCCCAGCATTTT; cdr3_aa: CASSYPGTGLQPQHF
v_call: TRBV24-1; j_call: TRBJ1-6; clone_size: .; cdr3_length: 12; d_call: .; cdr3_nt: TGTGCCAGCAGTTTCCTCAATTCACCCCTCCACTTT; cdr3_aa: CASSFLNSPLHF
v_call: TRBV7-2; j_call: TRBJ1-3; clone_size: many; cdr3_length: 15; d_call: .; cdr3_nt: TGTGCCAGCAGCTTAGGGCCGAATACTGGAAACACCATATATTTT; cdr3_aa: CASSLGPNTGNTIYF
v_call: TRBV30; j_call: TRBJ2-1; clone_size: many; cdr3_length: 12; d_call: .; cdr3_nt: TGTGCCTGGAGTCTGGGGTCCAATGAGCAGTTCTTC; cdr3_aa: CAWSLGSNEQFF
v_call: TRBV30; j_call: TRBJ2-5; clone_size: few; cdr3_length: 13; d_call: .; cdr3_nt: TGTGCCTGGAGCAGGGGTGTCGTAGAGACCCAGTACTTC; cdr3_aa: CAWSRGVVETQYF
v_call: TRBV12-3/TRBV12-4; j_call: TRBJ1-4; clone_size: few; cdr3_length: 16; d_call: .; cdr3_nt: TGTGCCAGCAGTTCGCGGGGGGGGGGCACTAATGAAAAACTGTTTTTT; cdr3_aa: CASSSRGGGTNEKLFF
v_call: TRBV6-5; j_call: TRBJ2-1; clone_size: .; cdr3_length: 13; d_call: .; cdr3_nt: TGTGCCAGCAGTTACTCGAGGGGTAATGAGCAGTTCTTC; cdr3_aa: CASSYSRGNEQFF
v_call: TRBV24-1; j_call: TRBJ2-5; clone_size: .; cdr3_length: 19; d_call: .; cdr3_nt: .; cdr3_aa: CATSDPHNEQFFGPGTQYF
v_call: TRBV19; j_call: TRBJ2-1; clone_size: few; cdr3_length: 15; d_call: .; cdr3_nt: TGTGCCAGTAGTATTCTGGTGAGCTCCTACAATGAGCAGTTCTTC; cdr3_aa: CASSILVSSYNEQFF
v_call: TRBV11-3; j_call: TRBJ2-1; clone_size: .; cdr3_length: 12; d_call: .; cdr3_nt: TGTGCCAGCAGCTCAAACTACAATGAGCAGTTCTTC; cdr3_aa: CASSSNYNEQFF
v_call: TRBV11-2; j_call: TRBJ2-2; clone_size: many; cdr3_length: 18; d_call: TRBD2; cdr3_nt: TGTGCCAGCAGCTTAGATTACGGGACTAGCTCCGGGAAAAGGGAGCTGTTTTTT; cdr3_aa: CASSLDYGTSSGKRELFF
v_call: TRBV6-4; j_call: TRBJ2-3; clone_size: many; cdr3_length: 13; d_call: .; cdr3_nt: TGTGCCAGCAGTGACCTTAGCACAGATACGCAGTATTTT; cdr3_aa: CASSDLSTDTQYF
v_call: TRBV20-1; j_call: TRBJ2-7; clone_size: .; cdr3_length: 17; d_call: TRBD2; cdr3_nt: TGCAGTGCTAGAGATGTAACTAGCGGGAGGGGCACCTACGAGCAGTACTTC; cdr3_aa: CSARDVTSGRGTYEQYF
v_call: TRBV29-1; j_call: TRBJ1-1; clone_size: many; cdr3_length: 13; d_call: TRBD1; cdr3_nt: TGCAGCGCGGGGACAGGGGTGAACACTGAAGCTTTCTTT; cdr3_aa: CSAGTGVNTEAFF
v_call: TRBV29-1; j_call: TRBJ1-6; clone_size: .; cdr3_length: 15; d_call: .; cdr3_nt: TGCAGCGCCTTGACCGGGGGCAGAAATAATTCACCCCTCCACTTT; cdr3_aa: CSALTGGRNNSPLHF
v_call: TRBV25-1; j_call: TRBJ1-5; clone_size: .; cdr3_length: 14; d_call: .; cdr3_nt: TGTGCCAGCAGTGGGGAGGGGCTACATCAGCCCCAGCATTTT; cdr3_aa: CASSGEGLHQPQHF
v_call: TRBV20-1; j_call: TRBJ2-7; clone_size: many; cdr3_length: 15; d_call: TRBD2; cdr3_nt: TGCAGTGCTACGACTAGCGGGAGGGGCGTATACGAGCAGTACTTC; cdr3_aa: CSATTSGRGVYEQYF
v_call: TRBV9; j_call: TRBJ2-7; clone_size: few; cdr3_length: 15; d_call: .; cdr3_nt: TGTGCCAGCAGCGGAGGAGGACTGGTTCCCTACGAGCAGTACTTC; cdr3_aa: CASSGGGLVPYEQYF
v_call: TRBV2; j_call: TRBJ1-1; clone_size: .; cdr3_length: 14; d_call: .; cdr3_nt: TGTGCCAGCAGTGCCTCCACAGGGTTCACTGAAGCTTTCTTT; cdr3_aa: CASSASTGFTEAFF
v_call: TRBV7-2; j_call: TRBJ1-2; clone_size: .; cdr3_length: 18; d_call: TRBD1; cdr3_nt: TGTGCCAGCAGCTTACTCATTATTGGGACAGCTTCTGGCTATGGCTACACCTTC; cdr3_aa: CASSLLIIGTASGYGYTF
v_call: TRBV29-1; j_call: TRBJ2-2; clone_size: .; cdr3_length: 14; d_call: .; cdr3_nt: TGCAGCCCCCAGGGCTGTGCGAACACCGGGGAGCTGTTTTTT; cdr3_aa: CSPQGCANTGELFF
v_call: TRBV15; j_call: TRBJ1-4; clone_size: many; cdr3_length: 15; d_call: TRBD1; cdr3_nt: TGTGCCACCAGCAGAGAGGGGGACAGGGTTGAAAAACTGTTTTTT; cdr3_aa: CATSREGDRVEKLFF